This TCR beta chain was captured by sequencing in a study of CD8 T cells in ankylosing spondylitis. Overall study results and limits: Eight or nine highly homologous variants formed a TCR beta motif that appeared characteristic of ankylosing spondylitis blood.

Regarding this clonotype: Its target is unknown.

TCRdb used MiXCR to reprocess the 5' RACE reads, holding one entry per CDR3 protein. The data hold approximately 500,000 distinct CDR3 sequences, with 12% observed a single time. Sequencing was done on a sample of blood, either unsorted or a sorted T cell fraction (not recorded which). The sequence came from a male donor with ankylosing spondylitis.

CDR3 loop: CAWRSGRGSGELFF. CDR3 bases: TGTGCCTGGAGGAGCGGGAGAGGATCCGGGGAGCTGTTTTTT. The chain carries TRBV30 and TRBJ2-2, with 8 bases aligning to TRBD2. Germline CDR1 is GTSNPN and CDR2 is SVGIG (reference sequence). The trim removed 3 bases at V and 6 bases at J, leaving 6 bases unmatched. The CDR3 covers 14 residues.